One and the same sample provided the 14 T cell receptor beta chains below, sequenced in a study of regulatory T cells in long-lasting Graves disease (dated by TCRdb to the early 2020s). The sample's time point label, decoded: newly diagnosed GD, antithyroid drugs for less than 3 months. RNA was extracted from PBMCs in TRIzol for both TCR sequencing and RNA sequencing. The receptor library was made with multiplex PCR. The reads were generated on an Illumina HiSeq 4000. CDR3 regions were amplified by Arm-PCR with iRepertoire HTBI primers to construct TCR beta libraries. TCRdb reprocessed the public reads (quality trimming at Q25 with fastp, clone calling with MiXCR) and kept in-frame beta chains. CDR3 protein duplicates are merged, each entry listing the most common genes and DNA. For this sample there are a few hundred thousand distinct CDR3 sequences; roughly 12% appear just once. The ten biggest clones cover 10% of the sample.

This same sample was also part of a study on T cells in Graves' hyperthyroidism and ophthalmopathy.

The sample consisted of peripheral blood mononuclear cells (PBMCs), taken at new diagnosis, from a patient treated with antithyroid drugs. These receptors all come from a man between 25 and 39 years old with Graves disease. Donor details come from another sample of the same person, matched by shared clones.

V gene TRBV11-2 combines with J gene TRBJ2-1; 14 bases line up with TRBD2. The germline gives CDR1 SGHAT, CDR2 FQNNGV. The CDR3 length is 17 residues. The V segment lost 5 bases and the J segment 5 bases; nucleotides outside the gene matches: 8. Here the CDR3 DNA reads TGTGCCAGCAGCCAGAGACTAGCGGGGGGGGTGGACAATGAGCAGTTCTTC. This gives the protein CASSQRLAGGVDNEQFF.

This clonotype was seen many times. The rearrangement joins TRBV6-5 to TRBJ1-2; D unclear. With 2 bases removed from V and 0 bases from J, the gap between germline ends came to 4 bases. Germline assignment: CDR1 MNHEY and CDR2 SVGAGI. The length of the CDR3 is 13 residues. The CDR3 here is CASSYHPNYGYTF. For the CDR3, the DNA is TGTGCCAGCAGTTACCATCCTAACTATGGCTACACCTTC.

The sample holds many counts of this clonotype. The V and J genes are TRBV20-1 and TRBJ2-7; possible D gene TRBD2, 5 bases. Germline V CDR1 and CDR2: DFQATT, SNEGSKA (reference sequence). V lost 4 bases and J lost 3, with 10 bases in between. The CDR3 has 12 residues. CDR3 nucleotide sequence: TGCAGTGCTACTCCAGAGGGCTACGAGCAGTACTTC. This sequence encodes CSATPEGYEQYF.

CDR3 region: CASSPAVRNSPLHF. DNA for the CDR3: TGCGCCAGCAGTCCGGCGGTCAGGAACTCACCCCTCCACTTT. The V and J genes are TRBV5-1 and TRBJ1-6; D gene uncertain. Germline lookup yields CDR1 SGHRS and CDR2 YFSETQ. The V end lost 5 bases, the J end lost 10 bases, and 16 bases lay between the germline ends. CDR3 size: 14 residues.

The V and J genes are TRBV6-1 and TRBJ2-7, with D hard to call. Germline-derived CDR1 and CDR2 are MNHNS and SASEGT. This CDR3 is 15 amino acids long. Trimming shortened V by 0 bases and J by 0 bases, and 9 bases separated the two germline ends. The CDR3 is CASSEAFRSSYEQYF. Here the CDR3 DNA reads TGTGCCAGCAGTGAAGCGTTTAGGAGCTCCTACGAGCAGTACTTC.

This clonotype was picked up many times. The genes are TRBV20-1 and TRBJ2-1; D is undetermined. Trimming took off 3 bases at V and 7 bases at J, with 7 bases between the two ends. Germline CDR1 DFQATT, CDR2 SNEGSKA (reference sequence). The CDR3 totals 11 residues. The CDR3 nucleotides are TGCAGTGCTAGGAGAGATAATGAGCAGTTCTTC. It is translated as CSARRDNEQFF.

This clonotype was observed at least ten times. This chain joins TRBV11-2 and TRBJ2-2, with D perhaps TRBD2 (5 bases). Germline CDR1 SGHAT, CDR2 FQNNGV. V was shortened by 1 base and J by 6 bases, with 9 bases between the two germline ends. CDR3 size: 14 residues. The CDR3 DNA follows: TGTGCCAGCAGCTTAGGGACTTCAGCCGGGGAGCTGTTTTTT. Translating it yields CASSLGTSAGELFF.

This clonotype has only a few counts. V and J are TRBV7-9 and TRBJ2-5; 8 bases match TRBD2. The CDR3 length is 16 residues. V trimming: 5 bases; J trimming: 4 bases; junction bases outside the gene matches: 12. Germline loops: CDR1 SEHNR, CDR2 FQNEAQ (reference sequence). The CDR3 nucleotides are TGTGCCAGCAGCCCCACAAACAGCGGGAGTAGAGAGACCCAGTACTTC. It is translated as CASSPTNSGSRETQYF. The entire variable domain, with the rest obtained from reference TRBV7-9 and TRBJ2-5, is as follows: DTGVSQNPRHKITKRGQNVTFRCDPISEHNRLYWYRQTLGQGPEFLTYFQNEAQLEKSRLLSDRFSAERPKGSFSTLEIQRTEQGDSAMYLCASSPTNSGSRETQYFGPGTRLLVL.

The chain joins TRBV24-1 to TRBJ2-2, with D perhaps TRBD1 (6 bases). The germline gives CDR1 KGHDR, CDR2 SFDVKD. The CDR3 loop spans 16 amino acids. Trimming took off 3 bases at V and 1 base at J, with 11 bases between the two ends. CDR3 loop: CATSDLRGQNTGELFF. The CDR3 bases are TGTGCCACCAGTGATCTAAGGGGACAGAACACCGGGGAGCTGTTTTTT.

Concerning this clonotype itself: Possible read error: a much larger clone is one base away. V usage is TRBV7-9 and J usage is TRBJ1-1, with a weak D call TRBD1 (5 bases). The CDR3 is 13 residues long. Germline loops: CDR1 SEHNR, CDR2 FQNEAQ (reference sequence). CDR3 protein: CASSLLFGGEALF. The CDR3 nucleotides read TGTGCCAGCAGCTTACTTTTCGGGGGGGAAGCTCTCTTT.

This clonotype was picked up a small number of times. The genes are TRBV12-3 or TRBV12-4 and TRBJ2-2; D call uncertain. The V end was cut by 2 bases, the J end by 6 bases, with 4 bases between. CDR3 length: 12 amino acids. The CDR3 is CASSLTAGELFF. CDR3 DNA: TGTGCCAGCAGTTTAACTGCCGGGGAGCTGTTTTTT.

Ten or more counts support this clonotype. The chain is built from TRBV27 and TRBJ1-4; tentative D call: TRBD1 (5 bases). Germline V gives CDR1 MNHEY, CDR2 SMNVEV (reference sequence). The CDR3 length is 15 residues. Between the trimmed V and J ends, which lost 3 bases and 7 bases, there was a span of 15 bases. CDR3 nucleotides: TGTGCCAGCAGTTTTCAGGGCAGATTCCCTGAAAAACTGTTTTTT. Protein product: CASSFQGRFPEKLFF.

This clonotype was picked up many times. The rearrangement links TRBV3-1 to TRBJ1-5; unclear D gene. V lost 6 bases and J lost 1, with 10 bases in between. In germline, CDR1 is LGHDT, CDR2 YNNKEL (reference sequence). The CDR3 spans 14 residues. CDR3 sequence: CASSPRESNQPQHF. In DNA form, the CDR3 reads TGTGCCAGCAGTCCCCGTGAAAGCAATCAGCCCCAGCATTTT.

The CDR3 is CASSEAGLAGTGETQYF. In DNA, the CDR3 is TGTGCCAGCAGTGAAGCGGGACTAGCGGGGACCGGGGAGACCCAGTACTTC. The gene calls are TRBV2 and TRBJ2-5; 13 bases line up with TRBD2. CDR1 is SNHLY and CDR2 is FYNNEI in the germline V gene. The CDR3 has 17 amino acids. The V segment lost 0 bases and the J segment 5 bases; nucleotides outside the gene matches: 6.